The entry that follows covers one T cell receptor (beta chain) sequence. A much larger clone is a single base away; this may be a read error. The data were obtained in a study of metastatic and nonmetastatic thyroid tumors. The CDR3 extends over 12 amino acids. In germline, CDR1 is SGHDT, CDR2 YYEEEE. Trimming took 4 bases from V and 6 from J, leaving 11 bases between them. From the PCR reads, TCRdb re-called clones with MiXCR. The sample includes about 92,000 clones, 15% seen only once; the top ten take roughly 3.9%. All patients were untreated before thyroid surgery. The V gene is TRBV5-6, the J gene TRBJ2-7; D is unresolved. This receptor was obtained from a female donor with papillary thyroid cancer or a benign thyroid nodule (not recorded which). Some clones in this sample may be carry-over from other donors' samples. Source material: blood. The CDR3 loop is CASSTWDGEQYF. The CDR3 region has the DNA TGTGCCAGCAGCACATGGGATGGCGAGCAGTACTTC.